The entry that follows covers one T cell receptor (beta chain) sequence. The antigen remains undetermined. CDR3 length: 16 residues. CDR1 is SGHVS, CDR2 FQNEAQ, per germline. J gave up 2 bases and V 1 base, and 7 bases lay outside the gene matches. This record comes from a study of cytomegalovirus exposure and HLA in healthy donors. Study in general: The platform used for the roughly 130 validation repertoires matched that of the approximately 670 first-cohort repertoires, a later analysis reported.

The donors were part of the validation cohort of over a hundred subjects. That cohort was separate from the first cohort, which comprised fewer than 800 subjects. Findings and limits, study-wide: Three of the chains that were CMV-associated were confirmed in vitro to be specific for CMV antigens.

Using immunoSEQ multiplex PCR, the repertoire was profiled, and TCRdb retains in-frame clones only, with some absent. The top ten clones hold approximately 2.9% of a sample with approximately 170,000 clones, 91% of them seen once. The TCR sequence derives from a woman between 18 and 29 years old in good health and CMV-seropositive. Material: PBMCs. This rearrangement joins TRBV7-8 to TRBJ1-2; 7 positions match TRBD1. Here the CDR3 DNA reads TGTGCCAGCAGCTTAGTCAAGGGGGCAGGCAACTATGGCTACACCTTC. Its protein product is CASSLVKGAGNYGYTF.